Below are 29 T cell receptor beta chains sequenced from a single sample in a study of control samples from healthy donors and cancer patients. Using immunoSEQ multiplex PCR, the repertoire was profiled, and TCRdb retains in-frame clones only, with some absent. The table lists 76,000 or so clones, roughly nine tenths of them singletons. The sequenced sample was PBMCs. The receptor source for this set is a woman in her 50s with colorectal cancer.

The genes are TRBV18 and TRBJ2-5; the D gene is possibly TRBD1 (6 bases). The germline V gene encodes CDR1 KGHSH and CDR2 LQKENI. Trimming shortened V by 1 base and J by 0 bases, and 6 bases separated the two germline ends. The CDR3 length is 14 residues. CDR3 region: CASSPRTDQETQYF. DNA of the CDR3: TGTGCCAGCTCACCACGGACAGACCAAGAGACCCAGTACTTC.

The chain carries TRBV10-3 and TRBJ2-3; D perhaps matches TRBD2 (6 bases). Trimming removed 5 bases from V and 3 bases from J, with 24 bases in between. The CDR3 covers 18 residues. Germline CDR1 and CDR2: ENHRY and SYGVKD. CDR3 coding DNA: TGTGCCATCAGTACCCCAGGTACGGGGGAGAGGAAGACAGATACGCAGTATTTT. This gives the protein CAISTPGTGERKTDTQYF.

In its sample, this clone was seen once. The chain links TRBV27 to TRBJ1-2; TRBD1 matches at 7 bases. V lost 6 bases to trimming and J lost 6 bases; unmatched junction nucleotides: 13. Germline CDR1 reads MNHEY; CDR2 reads SMNVEV (reference sequence). This CDR3 is 15 amino acids long. CDR3 protein: CASRSLDRVLNGYTF. The CDR3 region has the DNA TGTGCCAGCAGATCTCTCGACAGGGTATTGAATGGCTACACCTTC.

The rearrangement uses TRBV4-1 and TRBJ2-1, with 10 bases fitting TRBD2. Germline-derived CDR1 and CDR2 are MGHRA and YSYEKL. The CDR3 has 16 amino acids. Trimming cost V 2 bases and J 8 bases; bases outside gene matches: 9. The CDR3 DNA sequence: TGCGCCAGCAGCCAAAATAGCGGGGGGCGGAGGGATGAGCAGTTCTTC. It is translated as CASSQNSGGRRDEQFF.

This clone occurred a few times. The chain combines TRBV10-1 with TRBJ2-3; no firm D call. The germline V gene encodes CDR1 WNHNN and CDR2 SYGVQD (reference sequence). V was shortened by 3 bases and J by 2 bases, with 9 bases between the two germline ends. There are 14 residues in the CDR3. The CDR3: CASSETTSTDTQYF. Here the CDR3 DNA reads TGCGCCAGCAGTGAAACTACCTCCACAGATACGCAGTATTTT.

V is TRBV7-8 and J is TRBJ1-3; 11 positions agree with TRBD1. The CDR3 is made up of 18 amino acids. V was pared by 5 bases and J by 0 bases, with 9 bases of the junction left unmatched. Germline loops: CDR1 SGHVS, CDR2 FQNEAQ. The CDR3 here is CASSRGQGGSFSGNTIYF. In nucleotides, the CDR3 is TGTGCCAGCAGCCGGGGACAGGGGGGATCTTTCTCTGGAAACACCATATATTTT.

The CDR3 nucleotides are TGTGCAAGTCGCTTACTACACCTGAGGGCCAGCGGGGCCCAAGAGACCCAGTACTTC. Its translation is CASRLLHLRASGAQETQYF. V usage is TRBV12-2 and J usage is TRBJ2-5; TRBD2 was called by the table and not checked on the DNA. TRBV12-2 is an annotated pseudogene. The CDR3 contains 19 residues.

This CDR3 reads CASSEEGQGQSPLHF. The CDR3 bases are TGTGCCAGCAGTGAGGAGGGACAGGGGCAATCACCCCTCCACTTT. The chain links TRBV2 to TRBJ1-6; 10 nucleotides line up with TRBD1. V was pared by 3 bases and J by 10 bases, with 6 bases of the junction left unmatched. Germline-derived CDR1 and CDR2 are SNHLY and FYNNEI. There are 15 residues in the CDR3.

The chain carries TRBV9 and TRBJ1-1, with 7 positions matching TRBD1. V lost 0 bases to trimming and J lost 5 bases; unmatched junction nucleotides: 7. Germline CDR1 is SGDLS and CDR2 is YYNGEE. This CDR3 has 15 residues. The DNA of the CDR3 is TGTGCCAGCAGCGTAGACGAGGGGGCAAAGACTGAAGCTTTCTTT. Its protein product is CASSVDEGAKTEAFF.

This sequence joins TRBV30 and TRBJ1-5; TRBD1 matches at 8 bases. This CDR3 spans 14 amino acids. The germline V gene has CDR1 GTSNPN and CDR2 SVGIG (reference sequence). Trimming at V came to 2 bases and at J to 3 bases, leaving 3 bases not matched to a gene. In nucleotides, the CDR3 is TGTGCCTGGAGTTCGACAGGGGCCAATCAGCCCCAGCATTTT. Encoded protein: CAWSSTGANQPQHF.

This chain uses TRBV28 with TRBJ1-1; a possible D gene is TRBD1 (5 bases). The CDR3 has 14 amino acids. CDR1 MDHEN and CDR2 SYDVKM come from the germline V gene. V lost 5 bases to trimming and J lost 2 bases, with 12 bases between them. CDR3 loop: CASSPGTPNTEAFF. The DNA for the CDR3 is TGTGCCAGCAGTCCAGGGACCCCCAACACTGAAGCTTTCTTT.

The chain joins TRBV7-8 to TRBJ1-3; D may be TRBD1 (5 bases). The V gene's germline CDR1 is SGHVS and CDR2 FQNEAQ. There are 14 residues in the CDR3. V shed 3 bases and J shed 4 bases, with 10 bases lying between them. The CDR3 nucleotides read TGTGCCAGCAGCTTGAGCAGGGACGGAAACACCATATATTTT. This codes for CASSLSRDGNTIYF. Based on the CDR3 plus reference TRBV7-8 and TRBJ1-3, the full variable domain is GAGVSQSPRYKVAKRGQDVALRCDPISGHVSLFWYQQALGQGPEFLTYFQNEAQLDKSGLPSDRFFAERPEGSVSTLKIQRTQQEDSAVYLCASSLSRDGNTIYFGEGSWLTVV.

This sequence joins TRBV6-2 or TRBV6-3 and TRBJ1-5; D is perhaps TRBD1 (6 bases). Germline assignment: CDR1 MNHEY and CDR2 SVGEGT. This CDR3 is built from 14 residues. V was cut by 5 bases and J by 3 bases, with 11 bases left in between. The CDR3 DNA follows: TGTGCCAGCAGTCCAGACAGGTACAATCAGCCCCAGCATTTT. Amino acids: CASSPDRYNQPQHF.

As regards this clone: Other DNA sequences in the same sample also yield this CDR3. The CDR3 is CASSPGAGGEKLFF. In DNA, the CDR3 is TGTGCCAGCTCACCGGGGGCAGGGGGTGAAAAACTGTTTTTT. The chain couples TRBV18 to TRBJ1-4, with TRBD1 matching over 7 bases. This CDR3 is 14 amino acids long. V shed 3 bases, J shed 7 bases, and the junction held 5 bases outside the gene matches. Germline V lookup: CDR1 KGHSH, CDR2 LQKENI.

The chain has TRBV7-3 and TRBJ2-3; D possibly corresponds to TRBD2 (7 bases). Per the germline V gene, CDR1 is SGHTA and CDR2 is FQGTGA. Trimming took off 4 bases at V and 0 bases at J, with 17 bases between the two ends. CDR3 length: 17 amino acids. This chain's CDR3 is CASSSVYRGASTDTQYF. The CDR3 bases are TGTGCCAGCAGCTCAGTTTACCGGGGGGCAAGCACAGATACGCAGTATTTT.

The rearrangement uses TRBV5-1 and TRBJ2-1; TRBD2 is a possible D gene (6 bases). CDR1 is SGHRS, CDR2 YFSETQ, per germline. CDR3 length: 13 amino acids. V gave up 4 bases and J gave up 8 bases, with 13 bases separating them. The CDR3 bases are TGCGCCAGCAGCCGGGGACTCCACGATGAGCAGTTCTTC. It is translated as CASSRGLHDEQFF.

The V gene is TRBV5-5, the J gene TRBJ1-4; D is possibly TRBD1 (5 bases). Germline CDR1 reads SGHKS; CDR2 reads YYEKEE (reference sequence). This CDR3 is 17 amino acids long. Trimming cost V 3 bases and J 0 bases, with 15 bases left between them. CDR3 region: CASSSFFGTATNEKLFF. The CDR3 nucleotides are TGTGCCAGCAGCTCCTTTTTTGGGACGGCAACTAATGAAAAACTGTTTTTT.

This chain joins TRBV5-1 and TRBJ1-4; the D is unclear. The germline V gene encodes CDR1 SGHRS and CDR2 YFSETQ. CDR3 size: 14 residues. The V and J ends lost 5 bases and 2 bases respectively, with 10 bases between them. CDR3 residues: CASRERSTNEKLFF. The CDR3 nucleotides are TGCGCCAGCAGGGAGAGGTCTACTAATGAAAAACTGTTTTTT.

As DNA, the CDR3 is TGTGCCAGCAGCGCGGATATGTGGGGACAGCAGTTCTTC. Encoded protein: CASSADMWGQQFF. This chain joins TRBV9 and TRBJ2-1; D is possibly TRBD1 or TRBD2 (5 bases each). V lost 3 bases and J lost 11, with 15 bases in between. The germline V gene has CDR1 SGDLS and CDR2 YYNGEE. The CDR3 runs to 13 residues.

The V gene is TRBV23-1, the J gene TRBJ1-3; TRBD1 might be the D (6 bases). TRBV23-1 carries the ORF label, with uncertain function. The CDR3 contains 18 residues. Trimming shortened V by 4 bases and J by 3 bases, and 22 bases separated the two germline ends. CDR3 sequence reads: CASSPPGARDLNGNTIYF. The CDR3 bases are TGCGCCAGCAGTCCCCCGGGGGCCCGGGACTTGAATGGAAACACCATATATTTT.

This chain links TRBV30 with TRBJ1-4, with TRBD1 matching 7 bases. Per the germline V gene, CDR1 is GTSNPN and CDR2 is SVGIG (reference sequence). The CDR3 contains 15 residues. J gave up 5 bases and V 3 bases, and 9 bases lay outside the gene matches. CDR3 in DNA: TGTGCCTGGAGCCCAAAACAGGGGATCAATGAAAAACTGTTTTTT. It codes for CAWSPKQGINEKLFF. Based on the CDR3 plus reference TRBV30 and TRBJ1-4, the full variable domain is SQTIHQWPATLVQPVGSPLSLECTVEGTSNPNLYWYRQAAGRGLQLLFYSVGIGQISSEVPQNLSASRPQDRQFILSSKKLLLSDSGFYLCAWSPKQGINEKLFFGSGTQLSVL.

This chain links TRBV6-5 with TRBJ1-2; D is unclear. CDR3 length: 12 amino acids. Trimming removed 2 bases at V and 3 bases at J, with 4 bases between. CDR1 MNHEY and CDR2 SVGAGI come from the germline V gene. This CDR3 reads CASSYGDYGYTF. The CDR3 nucleotides read TGTGCCAGCAGTTACGGGGACTATGGCTACACCTTC.

J is TRBJ2-1 and V is TRBV5-1, with D perhaps given as TRBD1 or TRBD2 (5 bases each). V lost 3 bases, J lost 4 bases, and 14 bases lay in between. Germline lookup yields CDR1 SGHRS and CDR2 YFSETQ. There are 15 residues in the CDR3. The CDR3 reads CASSSSGTAYNEQFF. In DNA, the CDR3 is TGCGCCAGCAGCTCTTCCGGGACGGCATACAATGAGCAGTTCTTC. Looking up the rest from reference TRBV5-1 and TRBJ2-1 gives the full variable domain: KAGVTQTPRYLIKTRGQQVTLSCSPISGHRSVSWYQQTPGQGLQFLFEYFSETQRNKGNFPGRFSGRQFSNSRSEMNVSTLELGDSALYLCASSSSGTAYNEQFFGPGTRLTVL.

This chain uses TRBV20-1 with TRBJ2-1; 8 positions agree with TRBD1. CDR1 and CDR2 from the germline V gene are DFQATT and SNEGSKA (reference sequence). CDR3 length: 14 residues. Trimming at V came to 3 bases and at J to 4 bases, leaving 5 bases not matched to a gene. CDR3 in amino acids: CSASEWDRYNEQFF. DNA of the CDR3: TGCAGTGCTAGTGAATGGGACAGGTACAATGAGCAGTTCTTC.

V usage is TRBV7-2 and J usage is TRBJ1-4, with TRBD1 matching over 8 bases. The V segment lost 5 bases and the J segment 7 bases; nucleotides outside the gene matches: 6. Per the germline V gene, CDR1 is SGHTA and CDR2 is FQGNSA. The CDR3 consists of 14 residues. Here the CDR3 reads CASSPDRGGEKLFF. In DNA form, the CDR3 reads TGTGCCAGCAGCCCCGACAGGGGAGGTGAAAAACTGTTTTTT.

The chain uses TRBV24-1 and TRBJ2-2; D gene uncertain. V shed 9 bases and J shed 1 base, with 8 bases lying between them. The germline CDR1 and CDR2 sequences are KGHDR and SFDVKD. The CDR3 has 13 amino acids. The CDR3 DNA sequence: TGTGCCACCGCGGCAGGGAACACCGGGGAGCTGTTTTTT. Translation gives CATAAGNTGELFF.

The CDR3 region is CASRWKGESTGELFF. For the CDR3, the DNA is TGTGCCAGCAGGTGGAAGGGGGAGAGCACCGGGGAGCTGTTTTTT. This chain links TRBV6-5 with TRBJ2-2; a possible D gene is TRBD1 (6 bases). Looked up from germline, CDR1 is MNHEY and CDR2 is SVGAGI. The germline V and J ends were trimmed by 6 bases and 4 bases, with 15 bases remaining between them. The CDR3 sequence is 15 residues long.

The chain employs TRBV3-1 (or the pseudogene TRBV3-2) and TRBJ2-2, with TRBD2 identical over 7 bases. Germline V gene lookup returns CDR1 LGHDT and CDR2 YNNKEL (reference sequence). Trimming removed 4 bases from V and 0 bases from J; junction bases left unmatched: 8. This CDR3 has 17 amino acids. The CDR3 here is CASSPIWEGANTGELFF. The CDR3 DNA reads as TGTGCCAGCAGCCCCATTTGGGAGGGCGCGAACACCGGGGAGCTGTTTTTT.

This clone is a singleton in its sample. The V call is TRBV7-9, the J call TRBJ2-1, with 9 bases identical to TRBD2. The CDR3 extends over 15 amino acids. Germline trimming cut 1 base from V and 4 bases from J; bases unmatched to any gene: 2. Per germline, CDR1 SEHNR and CDR2 FQNEAQ (reference sequence). CDR3 nucleotides: TGTGCCAGCAGCTTAGGGAGCGGGGGGTACAATGAGCAGTTCTTC. This encodes CASSLGSGGYNEQFF.